Below are 27 T cell receptor beta chains sequenced from a single sample in a study of T-cell reconstitution after alpha-beta-depleted transplantation in children. Unique molecular identifiers featured in how the TCRbeta library was prepared. A single record per CDR3 protein comes from TCRdb applying MiXCR to the PCR reads. This table has over 200,000 distinct CDR3 sequences, 11% appearing once. This sample comprised PBMCs, obtained before TCRalphabeta/CD19-depleted stem cell transplant. The receptors shown here come from a child less than two years old with acute myeloid leukemia, due to receive a stem cell transplant.

This clonotype was seen ten or more times. Since the CDR3 does not end with the conserved phenylalanine or tryptophan, this likely comes from a read error. The CDR3: CASSLPTGLVLSEQYL. DNA of the CDR3: TGTGCCAGCAGCTTGCCAACCGGACTAGTCCTCTCCGAGCAGTACTTG. The rearrangement uses TRBV11-1 and TRBJ2-7; 7 bases are shared with TRBD2. The germline V gene has CDR1 SGHAT and CDR2 FQDESV (reference sequence). The CDR3 is made up of 16 amino acids. After removal of 3 bases from V and 6 bases from J, the junction contained 14 bases not matched to a gene.

Comment on this clonotype: A junction boundary mismatches the germline segment, possibly from a read error. DNA of the CDR3: TGCGCCAGCAGCCAAGAAGAGACCCAGGACTTC. It translates to CASSQEETQDF. The chain has TRBV4-1 and TRBJ2-5; D is ambiguous. CDR3 length: 11 residues. Germline-derived CDR1 and CDR2 are MGHRA and YSYEKL.

At least ten counts were recorded for this clonotype. The chain combines TRBV29-1 with TRBJ2-3; D may match TRBD1 or TRBD2 (5 bases each). The CDR3 extends over 15 amino acids. The germline V gene encodes CDR1 SQVTM and CDR2 ANQGSEA. Trimming took off 4 bases at V and 4 bases at J, with 18 bases between the two ends. This CDR3 reads CSVGGPPGAPDTQYF. CDR3 DNA: TGCAGCGTTGGGGGACCACCCGGGGCGCCAGATACGCAGTATTTT.

The chain carries TRBV20-1 and TRBJ2-1; 7 bases agree with TRBD1. Losses at the gene ends were 2 bases for V and 3 bases for J; bases not matched to a gene: 7. CDR3 length equals 15 residues. Germline assignment: CDR1 DFQATT and CDR2 SNEGSKA (reference sequence). CDR3: CSARKKGQDYNEQFF. DNA of the CDR3: TGCAGTGCTAGAAAGAAAGGACAGGACTACAATGAGCAGTTCTTC.

This clonotype was seen repeatedly, ten times or more. The rearrangement joins TRBV4-2 to TRBJ1-3; D not certain. This CDR3 is built from 16 residues. Germline-derived CDR1 and CDR2 are LGHNA and YNFKEQ. The V end lost 1 base, the J end lost 0 bases, and 10 bases lay between the germline ends. The CDR3 coding sequence is TGTGCCAGCAGCCAAGGTTCCAGCCACTCTGGAAACACCATATATTTT. This translates into CASSQGSSHSGNTIYF.

This clonotype was seen ten or more times. The chain couples TRBV3-1 to TRBJ2-7, with TRBD1 matching over 9 bases. This CDR3 comprises 15 residues. CDR1 is LGHDT and CDR2 is YNNKEL in the germline V gene (reference sequence). V was pared by 4 bases and J by 3 bases, with 7 bases of the junction left unmatched. CDR3 protein: CASSPTGGRNYEQYF. The CDR3 nucleotides read TGTGCCAGCAGCCCGACAGGGGGGAGGAACTACGAGCAGTACTTC.

The genes are TRBV12-1 and TRBJ2-1; the table's D call, TRBD2, has no DNA check behind it. TRBV12-1 is deemed a pseudogene. The CDR3 has 17 residues. CDR3 bases: TGTGCCAGCAGCTTTGGGGTCCTAGCGGGGATCTACAATGAGCAGTTCTTC. Translating it yields CASSFGVLAGIYNEQFF.

As concerns this clonotype: Being one base from a much bigger clone, this may be a read error. CDR3 amino acids: CASSPSLYTNTEAFF. As DNA, the CDR3 is TGTGCCAGCAGCCCATCACTCTACACGAACACTGAAGCTTTCTTT. The J gene is TRBJ1-1, the V gene TRBV14, with D hard to call. Germline CDR1 reads SGHDN; CDR2 reads FVKESK. V shed 4 bases and J shed 1 base, with 13 bases lying between them. The CDR3 runs 15 residues.

This clonotype came up many times. The CDR3, as DNA: TGCGCCAGCAGCCAAGTGAGGGAGACTGAAGCTTTCTTT. Translation gives CASSQVRETEAFF. The chain is built from TRBV4-1 and TRBJ1-1; no clear D. This CDR3 region has 13 residues. Deletions cut 1 base from V and 5 bases from J, with 8 bases between. CDR1 is MGHRA and CDR2 is YSYEKL in the germline V gene.

This clonotype has a count of ten or more. The rearrangement joins TRBV5-6 to TRBJ2-7, with no clear D. Trimming cost V 1 base and J 3 bases, with 5 bases left between them. CDR1 SGHDT and CDR2 YYEEEE come from the germline V gene. The CDR3 runs 12 residues. In nucleotides, the CDR3 is TGTGCCAGCAGCTTGCGATTCTACGAGCAGTACTTC. It specifies CASSLRFYEQYF.

This clonotype was counted at least ten times. The V and J genes are TRBV2 and TRBJ2-7; D not resolved. Germline values: CDR1 SNHLY, CDR2 FYNNEI. V was cut by 2 bases and J by 3 bases, with 5 bases left in between. The length of the CDR3 is 12 residues. The CDR3 DNA is TGTGCCAGCAGTGAACTGTTCTACGAGCAGTACTTC. As protein: CASSELFYEQYF. The variable domain in full, completed from reference TRBV2 and TRBJ2-7, reads EPEVTQTPSHQVTQMGQEVILRCVPISNHLYFYWYRQILGQKVEFLVSFYNNEISEKSEIFDDQFSVERPDGSNFTLKIRSTKLEDSAMYFCASSELFYEQYFGPGTRLTVT.

In this sample, this clonotype turned up many times. The chain joins TRBV11-2 to TRBJ2-2; the match to TRBD2 covers 12 bases. This CDR3 has 18 residues. J gave up 0 bases and V 4 bases, and 6 bases lay outside the gene matches. Germline loops: CDR1 SGHAT, CDR2 FQNNGV. The chain's CDR3 is CASSSSSGRAPNTGELFF. CDR3 DNA sequence: TGTGCCAGCAGCTCTTCTAGCGGGAGGGCCCCGAACACCGGGGAGCTGTTTTTT.

This clonotype was recorded many times. The V gene is TRBV20-1, the J gene TRBJ2-7; perhaps D is TRBD1 or TRBD2 (5 bases each). V was trimmed by 4 bases and J by 2 bases, leaving 12 bases between them. The CDR3 length is 13 residues. CDR1 is DFQATT and CDR2 is SNEGSKA in the germline V gene (reference sequence). CDR3 amino acids: CSATGTLAYEQYF. CDR3 sequence (DNA): TGCAGTGCTACGGGGACCCTAGCCTACGAGCAGTACTTC.

This clonotype was detected many times. The V and J genes are TRBV5-5 and TRBJ1-6; 7 bases match TRBD1. V lost 4 bases and J lost 10; bases outside the gene matches: 11. The CDR3 covers 15 residues. Germline values: CDR1 SGHKS, CDR2 YYEKEE (reference sequence). The CDR3 DNA reads TGTGCCAGCAGCCTAAGGGACAGATTTTACTCACCCCTCCACTTT. Its protein is CASSLRDRFYSPLHF.

In its sample, this clonotype was seen many times. The rearrangement links TRBV18 to TRBJ1-3; D not certain. Germline V gene lookup returns CDR1 KGHSH and CDR2 LQKENI. Between the trimmed V and J ends, which lost 0 bases and 4 bases, there was a span of 10 bases. CDR3 length: 15 amino acids. The CDR3 coding sequence is TGTGCCAGCTCACCACCCTACCTGGGCGGAAACACCATATATTTT. Translated, it gives CASSPPYLGGNTIYF.

This clonotype was detected a few times. The V gene is TRBV7-8, the J gene TRBJ1-2; a weak D match, TRBD1 (5 bases). This CDR3 has 14 residues. V lost 5 bases and J 6 bases, leaving 16 bases between the germline ends. Germline loops: CDR1 SGHVS, CDR2 FQNEAQ. CDR3 amino acids: CASSGPRWGNGYTF. In nucleotides, the CDR3 is TGTGCCAGCAGCGGCCCCCGGTGGGGCAATGGCTACACCTTC.

The rearrangement uses TRBV20-1 and TRBJ2-1, with 7 positions matching TRBD1. The CDR3 extends over 14 amino acids. Per the germline V gene, CDR1 is DFQATT and CDR2 is SNEGSKA (reference sequence). The trim removed 3 bases at V and 5 bases at J, leaving 7 bases unmatched. The CDR3 DNA follows: TGCAGTGCTAGTGCTGGACAGGTCCACAATGAGCAGTTCTTC. Translating it yields CSASAGQVHNEQFF.

This clonotype was recorded at least ten times. The rearrangement uses TRBV5-1 and TRBJ2-3; 8 bases are a match to TRBD1. The J segment lost 2 bases and the V segment lost 4 bases, leaving 6 bases of the junction unmatched. Germline assignment: CDR1 SGHRS and CDR2 YFSETQ. The CDR3 consists of 15 residues. The CDR3 DNA reads TGCGCCAGCAGCCCGGACAGGGTAACCACAGATACGCAGTATTTT. Translating gives CASSPDRVTTDTQYF. Variable domain in full (rest from reference TRBV5-1 and TRBJ2-3): KAGVTQTPRYLIKTRGQQVTLSCSPISGHRSVSWYQQTPGQGLQFLFEYFSETQRNKGNFPGRFSGRQFSNSRSEMNVSTLELGDSALYLCASSPDRVTTDTQYFGPGTRLTVL.

This clonotype was counted at least ten times. The J gene is TRBJ2-1, the V gene TRBV3-1; 8 positions agree with TRBD2. Germline V CDR1 and CDR2: LGHDT, YNNKEL (reference sequence). Trimming removed 4 bases from V and 6 bases from J; junction bases left unmatched: 11. The CDR3 has 16 residues. CDR3 in DNA: TGTGCCAGCAGCCGACAGGTAGCGGGGATCGGCAATGAGCAGTTCTTC. Its translation is CASSRQVAGIGNEQFF.

This clonotype has ten or more counts. V and J are TRBV3-1 and TRBJ2-2; no reliable D call. CDR3 length: 14 amino acids. Trimming cost V 0 bases and J 11 bases, with 13 bases left between them. The germline V gene encodes CDR1 LGHDT and CDR2 YNNKEL (reference sequence). CDR3 nucleotides: TGTGCCAGCAGCCAAGATTATGAGACCCGCGAGCTGTTTTTT. Translating gives CASSQDYETRELFF. Together with reference TRBV3-1 and TRBJ2-2, the CDR3 gives the full variable domain: DTAVSQTPKYLVTQMGNDKSIKCEQNLGHDTMYWYKQDSKKFLKIMFSYNNKELIINETVPNRFSPKSPDKAHLNLHINSLELGDSAVYFCASSQDYETRELFFGEGSRLTVL.

The chain is built from TRBV4-1 and TRBJ1-2, with 7 bases matching TRBD1. The germline V gene encodes CDR1 MGHRA and CDR2 YSYEKL. Trimming took 1 base from V and 8 from J; bases not matched to a gene: 7. The CDR3 has 14 residues. DNA of the CDR3: TGCGCCAGCAGCCAAGTCACAGGGGCGGGAGGCTACACCTTC. Translating gives CASSQVTGAGGYTF.

CDR3 amino acids: CASSSGGASTDTQYF. DNA for the CDR3: TGTGCCAGCAGCTCCGGAGGGGCTAGCACAGATACGCAGTATTTT. The genes are TRBV16 and TRBJ2-3, with D perhaps matching TRBD2 (6 bases). V was clipped by 5 bases and J by 0 bases, with 12 bases between them. The CDR3 sequence is 15 residues long. Germline CDR1 KGHSY, CDR2 FQNENV.

This clonotype was seen only a few times. J is TRBJ1-6 and V is TRBV7-9; no firm D call. The V and J ends lost 5 bases and 4 bases respectively, with 9 bases between them. Germline V gene sequence: CDR1 SEHNR, CDR2 FQNEAQ (reference sequence). This CDR3 has 14 residues. The DNA of the CDR3 is TGTGCCAGCAGCCCAGGACTGTATAATTCACCCCTCCACTTT. Residues: CASSPGLYNSPLHF.

This clonotype occurred many times. The chain is built from TRBV29-1 and TRBJ2-1; D is unclear. The germline V gene has CDR1 SQVTM and CDR2 ANQGSEA. With 7 bases removed from V and 5 bases from J, the gap between germline ends came to 12 bases. The CDR3 is made up of 12 amino acids. CDR3 DNA: TGCAGCGCCGAGGAGCATCACAATGAGCAGTTCTTC. The encoded protein is CSAEEHHNEQFF.

This clonotype was detected ten times or more. This sequence joins TRBV28 and TRBJ1-5; D unresolved. Trimming cost V 6 bases and J 2 bases, with 20 bases left between them. The CDR3 is 17 residues long. CDR1 MDHEN and CDR2 SYDVKM come from the germline V gene. The CDR3 DNA reads as TGTGCCAGCAGCCCCTCTGACTTACGGGTGGGCAATCAGCCCCAGCATTTT. This sequence encodes CASSPSDLRVGNQPQHF.

In its sample, this clonotype was seen many times. The chain has TRBV20-1 and TRBJ2-1; the match to TRBD2 covers 7 bases. Germline CDR1 and CDR2: DFQATT and SNEGSKA (reference sequence). This CDR3 contains 14 residues. V trimming: 4 bases; J trimming: 5 bases; junction bases outside the gene matches: 8. CDR3 in amino acids: CSAKASGSHNEQFF. DNA for the CDR3: TGCAGTGCTAAGGCTAGCGGATCCCACAATGAGCAGTTCTTC.

Comment on this clonotype: Possible read error: a much larger clone is one base away. This chain joins TRBV7-2 and TRBJ2-7; D uncertain. The CDR3 is 14 residues long. Looked up from germline, CDR1 is SGHTA and CDR2 is FQGNSA. The CDR3 region is CASSLWNGPYEHYF. The CDR3 DNA sequence: TGTGCCAGCAGCTTATGGAACGGGCCCTACGAGCACTACTTC.